This TCR beta chain was identified in a study of identical twins. The study, taken as a whole, reports: Interpretation of the results relied on cross-sectional statistical analysis and not on following the same donors. For monozygotic twins, models underestimated out-of-frame TCR alpha sharing.

After template switching added a universal primer site, the resulting cDNA carried unique molecular identifiers. A single record per CDR3 protein comes from TCRdb applying MiXCR to the 5' RACE reads. The table has about 810,000 distinct CDR3 sequences, around 12% seen once. The CDR3 is made up of 13 amino acids. V shed 3 bases and J shed 3 bases, with 9 bases lying between them. Everyone who gave samples was a healthy Caucasian. This clonotype occurred many times. Its antigen remains unknown. Another study also made use of these data, one on yellow fever vaccine responses in identical twins.

The sequence derives from a woman between 18 and 29 years old in good health. The specimen sequenced was PBMCs. The V gene is TRBV12-3 or TRBV12-4, the J gene TRBJ2-7; D unresolved. This CDR3 reads CASSFSTVYEQYF. The CDR3 DNA reads as TGTGCCAGCAGTTTTTCCACGGTCTACGAGCAGTACTTC.